The next 11 T cell receptor beta chains were all read from a single sample in a study of CXCR3-negative and CXCR3-positive naive CD8 T cells. 5' RACE with UMI labels generated the TRB cDNA libraries. TCRdb re-called the 5' RACE reads, yielding one record per CDR3 amino acid sequence without DNA. The record lists about 130,000 distinct CDR3 sequences, of which the ten most abundant hold 0.29%. Sequenced material: naive CXCR3- CD8+ T cells from blood. Subset of the sample: CD45RO-CCR7+CD27+CD95- naive CD8+ T cells lacking CXCR3 (TNR3-). The receptors derive from a human donor in good health. Some clones in this sample may be carry-over from other donors' samples.

The V and J genes are TRBV20-1 and TRBJ2-3. The CDR3 is 11 residues long. Germline values: CDR1 DFQATT, CDR2 SNEGSKA (reference sequence). CDR3 amino acids: CSARALDTQYF.

CDR3 amino acids: CASSLVLPRETQYF. This chain uses TRBV7-9 with TRBJ2-5. CDR3 length equals 14 residues. Germline V lookup: CDR1 SEHNR, CDR2 FQNEAQ (reference sequence).

The chain carries TRBV28 and TRBJ2-1; the D gene TCRdb calls, TRBD2, cannot be checked with no DNA. Germline V lookup: CDR1 MDHEN, CDR2 SYDVKM. This CDR3 is built from 15 residues. CDR3 in amino acids: CASSAPSGSSNEQFF.

V is TRBV29-1 and J is TRBJ1-2. The germline gives CDR1 SQVTM, CDR2 ANQGSEA. The CDR3 consists of 12 residues. The chain's CDR3 is CSVGEGLHGYTF.

The chain employs TRBV3-1 and TRBJ2-7; TCRdb designates TRBD2, a call that cannot be tested without DNA. This CDR3 contains 15 residues. The germline gives CDR1 LGHDT, CDR2 YNNKEL (reference sequence). The CDR3 spells CASSQGAGVSNEQYF.

This chain uses TRBV2 with TRBJ2-3. CDR3 length: 16 amino acids. CDR1 SNHLY and CDR2 FYNNEI come from the germline V gene. CDR3: CASNTDLNTSTDTQYF.

The rearrangement uses TRBV29-1 and TRBJ2-7; there is no DNA to check the TCRdb D call of TRBD1. Germline lookup yields CDR1 SQVTM and CDR2 ANQGSEA. The CDR3 consists of 16 residues. Here the CDR3 reads CSVELVGSPATYEQYF.

The chain employs TRBV6-5 and TRBJ2-7; TCRdb's assignment of TRBD1 cannot be checked, as there is no DNA. The CDR3 runs to 15 residues. The V gene's germline CDR1 is MNHEY and CDR2 SVGAGI. The CDR3 sequence: CASSYGTGVYYEQYF.

This chain uses TRBV28 with TRBJ2-3; TCRdb outputs TRBD2, but without DNA this stays unchecked. The germline V gene encodes CDR1 MDHEN and CDR2 SYDVKM. This CDR3 is 17 amino acids long. This CDR3 is CASSLYRAGEFTDTQYF.

This rearrangement joins TRBV5-1 to TRBJ1-3; the D call of TRBD1 rests on TCRdb alone, since no DNA is present to check it. Germline V gene sequence: CDR1 SGHRS, CDR2 YFSETQ. CDR3 length: 16 residues. The CDR3 sequence is CASSSPDRGTGNTIYF. The variable domain in full, with the rest retrieved from reference TRBV5-1 and TRBJ1-3, is KAGVTQTPRYLIKTRGQQVTLSCSPISGHRSVSWYQQTPGQGLQFLFEYFSETQRNKGNFPGRFSGRQFSNSRSEMNVSTLELGDSALYLCASSSPDRGTGNTIYFGEGSWLTVV.

The rearrangement links TRBV21-1 to TRBJ2-7; TCRdb selects TRBD1, and the lack of DNA leaves this call unchecked. TRBV21-1 is a pseudogene. This CDR3 contains 13 residues. This CDR3 reads CASSKGQTYEQYF.